Given below is one T cell receptor beta chain in context. No antigen is known for it. These data originate in a study of CD8 T cells in ankylosing spondylitis. TCRdb reprocessed the 5' RACE reads via MiXCR and lists one record per CDR3 protein. Of about 440,000 distinct CDR3 sequences listed, under 20% are singletons. Overall study results and limits: One TCR beta motif, made up of roughly eight highly homologous variants, appeared characteristic of ankylosing spondylitis blood.

CDR3 length equals 13 residues. Germline values: CDR1 SNHLY, CDR2 FYNNEI. V was shortened by 7 bases and J by 1 base, with 8 bases between the two germline ends. Sequenced input: blood, either unsorted or a sorted T cell fraction (not recorded which). This TCR was recovered from a male donor with ankylosing spondylitis. The chain employs TRBV2 and TRBJ2-1; D unclear. DNA of the CDR3: TGTGCCAGCACGCTAGTTTCCTACAATGAGCAGTTCTTC. It translates to CASTLVSYNEQFF.